This T cell receptor beta chain is from a study of blood T cell repertoires in COVID-19 (dated by TCRdb to about 2020). Study-wide context: Samples from collaborators originated in the United States, Italy and Spain and spanned both the acute and convalescent phases of COVID-19. Samples were obtained from the ongoing ImmuneRACE study (first 160 participants) and from over a thousand subjects provided by 6 global collaborators. Deeply sampled blood TCRbeta repertoires from subjects exposed to, actively infected with, or recovered from COVID-19 were included in the dataset. The material from the prospective study consisted of cDNA or gDNA derived from T cells, B-cell-depleted T cells, or PBMCs. Sample metadata almost always included a de-identified subject ID, COVID-19 status, age in years and sex. HLA class I and class II types, where available, came from metadata supplied by the sample provider rather than from assay-based typing. The repertoires were made available in a free public database intended to serve as a resource for research on the immune response to SARS-CoV-2. Findings and caveats that apply to the study as a whole: The quantity of clinical and demographic metadata differed by source and by participant and was supplied without curation.

One collaborating source in Seattle enrolled patients while the patients were actively infected and followed the patients over time throughout the course of disease. Collaborating institutions collected whole blood in K2EDTA tubes following their own protocols. For TCRbeta analysis, collaborators shipped samples as frozen whole blood, isolated PBMCs, or DNA extracted from either of those sample types. The immunoSEQ Assay, a bias-controlled multiplex PCR, was used to amplify TCRbeta CDR3 regions from genomic DNA. In the paper's pipeline: Within the assay, amplification of reference gene primers was used to estimate how many nucleated cells each sample contained. To quantify the absolute abundance of each unique TCRbeta CDR3 rearrangement, sequence reads were collapsed and filtered. For each sample, productive Simpson clonality was calculated as the square root of Simpson's diversity index across productive rearrangements. The table comes from immuneACCESS by way of TCRdb, which keeps in-frame sequences with V and J called. Part of the clones is missing from these tables; in studies checked, under half for an unresolved V gene and the rest for unknown reasons. V, J and clone size are taken as reported in that table, and D and trimming were inferred from the DNA itself. Here the sample has fewer than 200,000 clones; around 83% occur a single time. The leading ten clones occupy roughly 7.5% of the sample.

The CDR3 has 18 amino acids, counting the end cysteine and phenylalanine. Only the CDR3 DNA stays, 54 bases, in frame from base 1. Reading the germline V gene gives CDR1 MNHEY and CDR2 SVGEGT. Trimming accounts for 2 bases at V and 5 bases at J, while the number of junction bases matched to no gene is 7. As to this clone: The antigen it binds to is not known. Base qualities are not provided; no much larger clone lies one nucleotide away.

The specimen was peripheral blood. The sequence derives from a woman in her sixties or seventies with COVID-19, enrolled during active disease. Rearrangement joined TRBV6-2 or TRBV6-3 to TRBJ2-2; 14 bases in the junction line up with TRBD2. The nucleotide sequence is TGTGCCAGCAGTTACCCTCAGGGACTAGCGGGAGTAACCGGGGAGCTGTTTTTT. Its translation reads: CASSYPQGLAGVTGELFF.